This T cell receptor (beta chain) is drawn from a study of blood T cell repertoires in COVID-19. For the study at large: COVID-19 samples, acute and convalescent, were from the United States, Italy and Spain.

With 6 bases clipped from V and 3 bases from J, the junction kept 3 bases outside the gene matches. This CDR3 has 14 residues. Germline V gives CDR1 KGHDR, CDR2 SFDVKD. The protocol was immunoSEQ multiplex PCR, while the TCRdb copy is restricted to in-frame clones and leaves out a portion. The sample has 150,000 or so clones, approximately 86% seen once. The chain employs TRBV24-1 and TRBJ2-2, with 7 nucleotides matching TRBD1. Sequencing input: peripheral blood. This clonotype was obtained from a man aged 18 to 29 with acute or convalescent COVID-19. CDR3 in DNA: TGTGCCACCAGTACAGGGGCCGACACCGGGGAGCTGTTTTTT. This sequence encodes CATSTGADTGELFF.